The clone carrying this TCR beta chain turned up a few times. Its target is not known. The V gene lost 0 bases and the J gene lost 8 bases, with 15 bases spanning the gap. Looked up from germline, CDR1 is SGHKS and CDR2 is YYEKEE (reference sequence). The CDR3 totals 15 residues. This entry is derived from a study of T-cell memory formation after mild COVID-19. Study-wide context: TCR clusters were mostly confined to one donor each. Study-wide results and caveats: The main location of contracting CD4+ clones was CM and EM, and that of contracting CD8+ clones was EMRA. Memory from before infection featured some responding clones, which suggests cross-reactive memory joined.

Constant-segment primers were used for 5'RACE, and the resulting TCR alpha and TCR beta cDNA libraries carried sample barcodes and UMIs. Via MiXCR, TCRdb re-called the 5' RACE reads, giving one row per CDR3 protein. The table includes fewer than 250,000 distinct CDR3 sequences, 15% to 17% detected once. The sequencing input was PBMCs or a T cell subset sorted from them (not recorded which). The clonotype originates from an adult woman who had mild COVID-19 (a few samples of this study predate the infection). Cell type and time point are not known. The chain is built from TRBV5-5 and TRBJ2-1; possible D gene TRBD1, 5 bases. CDR3 sequence (DNA): TGTGCCAGCAGCTTGGCCGAGACAGCACGCTATGAGCAGTTCTTC. It is translated as CASSLAETARYEQFF.